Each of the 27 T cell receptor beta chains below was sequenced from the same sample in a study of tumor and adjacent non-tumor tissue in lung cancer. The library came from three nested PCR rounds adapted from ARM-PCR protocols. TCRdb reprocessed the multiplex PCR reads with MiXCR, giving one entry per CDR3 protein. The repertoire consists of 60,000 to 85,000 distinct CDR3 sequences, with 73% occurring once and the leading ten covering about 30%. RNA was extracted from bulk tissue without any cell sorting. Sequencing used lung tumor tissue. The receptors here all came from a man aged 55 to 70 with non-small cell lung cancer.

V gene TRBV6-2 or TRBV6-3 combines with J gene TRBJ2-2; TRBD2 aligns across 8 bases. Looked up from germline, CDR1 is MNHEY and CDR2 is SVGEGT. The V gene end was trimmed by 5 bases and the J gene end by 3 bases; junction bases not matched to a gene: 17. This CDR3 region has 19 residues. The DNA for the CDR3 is TGTGCCAGCAGTACCGCCGGACTAGCAGGATATGGAGACACCGGGGAGCTGTTTTTT. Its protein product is CASSTAGLAGYGDTGELFF.

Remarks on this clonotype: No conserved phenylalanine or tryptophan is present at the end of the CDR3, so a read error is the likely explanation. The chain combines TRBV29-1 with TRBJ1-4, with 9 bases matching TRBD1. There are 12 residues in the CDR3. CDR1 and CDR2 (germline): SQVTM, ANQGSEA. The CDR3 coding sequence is TGTAGCGTGGGGACAGGGAATGAAAAACTGTTTTCT. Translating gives CSVGTGNEKLFS.

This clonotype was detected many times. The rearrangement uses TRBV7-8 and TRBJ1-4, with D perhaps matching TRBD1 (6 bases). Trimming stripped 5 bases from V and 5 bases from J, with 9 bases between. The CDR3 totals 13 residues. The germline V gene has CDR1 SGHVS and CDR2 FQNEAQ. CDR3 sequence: CASSRTENEKLFF. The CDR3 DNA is TGTGCCAGCAGCCGGACAGAGAATGAAAAACTGTTTTTT.

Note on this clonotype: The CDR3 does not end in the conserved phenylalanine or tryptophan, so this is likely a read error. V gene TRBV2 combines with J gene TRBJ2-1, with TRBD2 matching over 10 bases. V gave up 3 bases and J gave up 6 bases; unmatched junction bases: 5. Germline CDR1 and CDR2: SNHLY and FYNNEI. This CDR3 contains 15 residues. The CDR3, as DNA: TGTGCCAGCAGTGACGTAGCGGGAGGTGGCAATGAGCAGTTCCTC. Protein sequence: CASSDVAGGGNEQFL.

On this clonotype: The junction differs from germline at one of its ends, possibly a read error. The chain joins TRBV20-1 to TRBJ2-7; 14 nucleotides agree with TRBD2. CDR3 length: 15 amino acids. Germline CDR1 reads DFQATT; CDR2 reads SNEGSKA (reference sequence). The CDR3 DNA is TGCGGTGCTACAGGGACTAGCGGGAGATTCGTCGAGCAGAACTTC. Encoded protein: CGATGTSGRFVEQNF.

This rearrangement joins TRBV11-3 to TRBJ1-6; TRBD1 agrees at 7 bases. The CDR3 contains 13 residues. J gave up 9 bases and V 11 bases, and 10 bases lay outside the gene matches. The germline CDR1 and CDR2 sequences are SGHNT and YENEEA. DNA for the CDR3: TGTGCCTACAGCCGGGACAGCCTTTCACCCCTCCACTTT. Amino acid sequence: CAYSRDSLSPLHF.

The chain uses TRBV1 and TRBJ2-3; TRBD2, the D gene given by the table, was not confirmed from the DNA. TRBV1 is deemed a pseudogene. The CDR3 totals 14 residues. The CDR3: CTSRPKRETDTQYF. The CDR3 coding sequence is TGCACCAGCAGACCCAAGCGGGAAACAGATACGCAGTATTTT.

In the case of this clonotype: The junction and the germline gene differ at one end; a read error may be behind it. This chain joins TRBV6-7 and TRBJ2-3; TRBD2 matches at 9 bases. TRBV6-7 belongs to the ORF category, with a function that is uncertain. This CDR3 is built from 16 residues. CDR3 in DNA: TGTGCCAGCAGTTATAAGAGCGGGAGGACGGCAGATACCCAGTATTTT. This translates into CASSYKSGRTADTQYF.

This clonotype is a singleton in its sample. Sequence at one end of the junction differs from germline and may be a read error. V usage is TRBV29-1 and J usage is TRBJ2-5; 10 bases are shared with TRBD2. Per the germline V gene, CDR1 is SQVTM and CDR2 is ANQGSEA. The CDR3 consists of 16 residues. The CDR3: CSVAGLARKFGETQYF. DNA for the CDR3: TGCAGCGTAGCGGGACTAGCGAGAAAATTCGGTGAGACCCAGTATTTC. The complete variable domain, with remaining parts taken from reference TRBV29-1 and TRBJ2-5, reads SAVISQKPSRDICQRGTSLTIQCQVDSQVTMMFWYRQQPGQSLTLIATANQGSEATYESGFVIDKFPISRPNLTFSTLTVSNMSPEDSSIYLCSVAGLARKFGETQYFGPGTRLLVL.

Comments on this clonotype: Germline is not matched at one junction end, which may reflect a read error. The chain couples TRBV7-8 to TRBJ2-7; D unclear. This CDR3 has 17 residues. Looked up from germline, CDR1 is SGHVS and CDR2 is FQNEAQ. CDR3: CASSLIGLAVSSYEQYF. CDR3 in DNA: TGTGCCAGTAGCTTAATAGGGTTGGCAGTAAGCTCCTACGAGCAGTACTTC.

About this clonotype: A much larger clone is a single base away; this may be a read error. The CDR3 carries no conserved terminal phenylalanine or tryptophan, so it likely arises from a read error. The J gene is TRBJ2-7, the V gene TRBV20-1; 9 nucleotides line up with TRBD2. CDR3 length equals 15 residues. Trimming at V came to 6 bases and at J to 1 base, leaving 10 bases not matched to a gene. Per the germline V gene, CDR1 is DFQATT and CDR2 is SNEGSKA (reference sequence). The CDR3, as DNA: TGCAGTGCGCTATCGAAGCGGGAGGCTTCCTACGAGCAGTACCTC. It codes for CSALSKREASYEQYL.

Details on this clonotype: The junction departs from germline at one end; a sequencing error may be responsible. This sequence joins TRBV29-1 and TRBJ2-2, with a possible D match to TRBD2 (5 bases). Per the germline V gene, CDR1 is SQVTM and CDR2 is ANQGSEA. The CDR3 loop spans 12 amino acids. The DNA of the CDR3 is TGCTGCGGTGCGGTGACGGCCGGGGAGCTGTCTTTT. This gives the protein CCGAVTAGELSF.

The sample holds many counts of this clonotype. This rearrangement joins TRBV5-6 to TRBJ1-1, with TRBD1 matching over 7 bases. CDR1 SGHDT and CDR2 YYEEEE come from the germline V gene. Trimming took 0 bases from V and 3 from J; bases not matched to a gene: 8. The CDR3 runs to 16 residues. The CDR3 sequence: CASSLVYRGGDTEAFF. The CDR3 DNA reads TGTGCCAGCAGCTTGGTATACAGGGGAGGGGACACTGAAGCTTTCTTT. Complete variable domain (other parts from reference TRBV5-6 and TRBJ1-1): DAGVTQSPTHLIKTRGQQVTLRCSPKSGHDTVSWYQQALGQGPQFIFQYYEEEERQRGNFPDRFSGHQFPNYSSELNVNALLLGDSALYLCASSLVYRGGDTEAFFGQGTRLTVV.

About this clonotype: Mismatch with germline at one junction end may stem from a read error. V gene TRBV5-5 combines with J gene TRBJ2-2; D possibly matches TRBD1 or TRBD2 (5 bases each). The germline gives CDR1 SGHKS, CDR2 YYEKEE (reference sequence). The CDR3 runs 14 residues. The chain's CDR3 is CASSLVGDSRELFF. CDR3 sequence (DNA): TGTGCCAGCAGCTTGGTGGGGGATTCCCGGGAACTGTTTTTT.

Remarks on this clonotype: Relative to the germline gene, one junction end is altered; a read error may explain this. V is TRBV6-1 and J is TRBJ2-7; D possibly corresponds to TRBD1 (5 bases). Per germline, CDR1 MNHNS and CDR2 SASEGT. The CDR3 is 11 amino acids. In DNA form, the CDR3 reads TGTGCCAGCAGTGGACAGCACGAGCAGTATTTC. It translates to CASSGQHEQYF.

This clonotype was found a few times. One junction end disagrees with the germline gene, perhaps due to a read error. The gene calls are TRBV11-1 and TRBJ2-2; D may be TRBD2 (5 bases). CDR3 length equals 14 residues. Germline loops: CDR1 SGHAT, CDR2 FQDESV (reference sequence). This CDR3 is CASIYTGGTGELIF. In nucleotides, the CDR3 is TGTGCCAGCATCTATACTGGTGGCACCGGGGAGCTGATTTTT.

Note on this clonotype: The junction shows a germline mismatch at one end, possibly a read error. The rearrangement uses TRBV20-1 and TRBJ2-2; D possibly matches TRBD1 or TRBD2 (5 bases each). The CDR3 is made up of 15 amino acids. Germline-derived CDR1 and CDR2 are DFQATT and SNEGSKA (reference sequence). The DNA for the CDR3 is TGCAGTGCTAGGAAGCGTGGACTGGGGACCGGGGAGCTGCTTTTT. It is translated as CSARKRGLGTGELLF.

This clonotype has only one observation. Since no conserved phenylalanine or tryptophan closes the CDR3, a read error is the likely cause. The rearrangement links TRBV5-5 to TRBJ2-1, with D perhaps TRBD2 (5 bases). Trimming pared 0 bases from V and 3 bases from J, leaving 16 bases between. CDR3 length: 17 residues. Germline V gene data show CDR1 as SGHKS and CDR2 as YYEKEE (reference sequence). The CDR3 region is CASSLVLMRVGYNEQFL. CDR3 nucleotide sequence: TGTGCCAGCAGCTTGGTCCTTATGAGGGTGGGCTACAATGAGCAGTTCCTC.

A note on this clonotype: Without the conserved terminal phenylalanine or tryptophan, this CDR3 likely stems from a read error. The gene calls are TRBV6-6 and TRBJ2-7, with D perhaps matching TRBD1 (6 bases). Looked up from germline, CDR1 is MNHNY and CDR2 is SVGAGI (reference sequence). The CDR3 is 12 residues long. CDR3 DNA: TGTGAGATTTCACAGGGAAAGGTCGAGCAGTACTAC. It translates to CEISQGKVEQYY.

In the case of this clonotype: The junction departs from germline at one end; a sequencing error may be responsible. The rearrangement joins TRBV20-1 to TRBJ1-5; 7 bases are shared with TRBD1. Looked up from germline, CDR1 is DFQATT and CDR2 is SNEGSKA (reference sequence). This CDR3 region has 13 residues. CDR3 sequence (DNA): TGTAGTGCTCCCCAAGACAGGGATCGGCCCCAGCATTTT. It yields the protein CSAPQDRDRPQHF.

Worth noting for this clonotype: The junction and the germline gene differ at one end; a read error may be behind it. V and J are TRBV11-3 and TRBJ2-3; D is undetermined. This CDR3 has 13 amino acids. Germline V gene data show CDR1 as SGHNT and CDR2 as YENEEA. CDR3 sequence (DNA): TGTGTCATCAGCTTAGTCCCCCAAGATGCGCAGTATTTT. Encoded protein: CVISLVPQDAQYF.

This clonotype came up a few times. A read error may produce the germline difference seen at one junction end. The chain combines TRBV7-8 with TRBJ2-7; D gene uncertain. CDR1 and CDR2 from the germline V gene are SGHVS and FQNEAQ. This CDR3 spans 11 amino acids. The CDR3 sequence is CTSSLEDEQYF. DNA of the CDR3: TGTACCAGCAGCTTAGAGGACGAGCAGTACTTC.

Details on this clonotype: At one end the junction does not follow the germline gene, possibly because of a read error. CDR3 sequence: CSARGQRMYNEQFF. In nucleotides, the CDR3 is TGCAGTGCTAGAGGGCAGCGAATGTACAATGAACAGTTCTTC. The J gene is TRBJ2-1, the V gene TRBV20-1; no clear D gene. The CDR3 totals 14 residues. Germline V gives CDR1 DFQATT, CDR2 SNEGSKA (reference sequence).

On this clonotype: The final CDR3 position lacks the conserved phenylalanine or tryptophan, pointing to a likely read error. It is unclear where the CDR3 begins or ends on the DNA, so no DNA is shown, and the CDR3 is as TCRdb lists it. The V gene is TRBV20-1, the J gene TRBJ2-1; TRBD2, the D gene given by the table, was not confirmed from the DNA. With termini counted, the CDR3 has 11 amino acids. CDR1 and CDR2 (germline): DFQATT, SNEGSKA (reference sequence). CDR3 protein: CSVTIMGPSVL.

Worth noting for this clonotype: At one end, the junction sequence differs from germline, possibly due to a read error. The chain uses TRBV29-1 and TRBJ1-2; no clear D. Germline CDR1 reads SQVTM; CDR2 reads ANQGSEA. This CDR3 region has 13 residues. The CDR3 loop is CRVENSSPYRYTF. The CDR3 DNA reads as TGCAGGGTTGAGAATTCTAGCCCCTATCGCTACACCTTC.

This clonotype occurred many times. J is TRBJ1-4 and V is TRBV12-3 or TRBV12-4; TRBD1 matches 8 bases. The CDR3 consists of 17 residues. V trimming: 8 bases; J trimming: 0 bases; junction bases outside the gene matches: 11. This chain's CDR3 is CASHPGTGPTTNEKLFF. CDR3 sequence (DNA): TGTGCCAGCCATCCCGGGACAGGACCGACAACTAATGAAAAACTGTTTTTT.

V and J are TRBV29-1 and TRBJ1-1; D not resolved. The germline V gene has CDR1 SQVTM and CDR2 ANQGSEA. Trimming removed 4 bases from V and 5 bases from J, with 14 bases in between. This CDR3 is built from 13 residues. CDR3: CSVGERESTEAFF. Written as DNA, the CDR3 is TGCAGCGTTGGTGAAAGGGAGAGTACTGAAGCTTTCTTT.